This TCR beta chain was captured by sequencing in a study of glioma-infiltrating T cells after dendritic cell vaccination. Germline CDR1 reads SGHRS; CDR2 reads YFSETQ. The CDR3 is 13 residues long. The V segment lost 2 bases and the J segment 1 base; nucleotides outside the gene matches: 0. Sequencing was performed with immunoSEQ multiplex PCR; in TCRdb, only in-frame clones are kept and a portion is missing. The repertoire holds just over 95,000 clones, 75% to 85% seen once, with approximately 5.9% in the top ten. The sequences come from blood, collected before dendritic cell vaccination. The chain couples TRBV5-1 to TRBJ2-7; 7 bases are a match to TRBD2. The receptor's source is a human donor with glioblastoma. In nucleotides, the CDR3 is TGCGCCAGCAGCTTTAGCGGGTCCTACGAGCAGTACTTC. It specifies CASSFSGSYEQYF. The full variable domain, in which reference TRBV5-1 and TRBJ2-7 provide the parts outside the CDR3, is KAGVTQTPRYLIKTRGQQVTLSCSPISGHRSVSWYQQTPGQGLQFLFEYFSETQRNKGNFPGRFSGRQFSNSRSEMNVSTLELGDSALYLCASSFSGSYEQYFGPGTRLTVT.